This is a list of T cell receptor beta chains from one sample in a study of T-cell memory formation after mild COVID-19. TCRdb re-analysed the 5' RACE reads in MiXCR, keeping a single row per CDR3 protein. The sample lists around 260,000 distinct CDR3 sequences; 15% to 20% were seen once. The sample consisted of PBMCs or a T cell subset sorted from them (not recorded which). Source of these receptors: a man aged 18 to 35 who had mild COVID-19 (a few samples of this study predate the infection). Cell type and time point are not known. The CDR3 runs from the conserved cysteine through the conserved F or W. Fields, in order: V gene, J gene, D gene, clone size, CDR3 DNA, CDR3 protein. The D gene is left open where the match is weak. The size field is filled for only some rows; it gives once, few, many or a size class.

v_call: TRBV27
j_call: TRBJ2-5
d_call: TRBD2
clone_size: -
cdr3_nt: TGTGCCAGCAGTTTCCACGGGGGGGGAGAGACCCAGTACTTC
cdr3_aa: CASSFHGGGETQYF

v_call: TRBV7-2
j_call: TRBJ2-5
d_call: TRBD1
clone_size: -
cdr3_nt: TGTGCCAGCAGCTTTCCGACAGGGCAAGAGACCCAGTACTTC
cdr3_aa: CASSFPTGQETQYF

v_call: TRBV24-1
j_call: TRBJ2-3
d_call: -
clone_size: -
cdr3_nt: TGTGCCACCAGTGACCCGACTAGAACAATTAGCACAGATACGCAGTATTTT
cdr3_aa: CATSDPTRTISTDTQYF

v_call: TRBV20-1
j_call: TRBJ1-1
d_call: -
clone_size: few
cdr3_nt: TGCAGTGCCCTTCCAGGAACCTTGAACACTGAAGCTTTCTTT
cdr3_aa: CSALPGTLNTEAFF

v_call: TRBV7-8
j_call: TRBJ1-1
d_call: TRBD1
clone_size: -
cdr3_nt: TGTGCCAGCAGCTTTGGACAGGGTGGCACTGAAGCTTTCTTT
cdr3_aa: CASSFGQGGTEAFF

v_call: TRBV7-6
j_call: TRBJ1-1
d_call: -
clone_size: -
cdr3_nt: TGTGCCAGCAGCTTAGCGCGAACAGGCCCCCTAACTGAAGCTTTCTTT
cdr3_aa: CASSLARTGPLTEAFF

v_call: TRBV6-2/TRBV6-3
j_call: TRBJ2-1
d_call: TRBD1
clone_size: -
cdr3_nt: TGTGCCAGCAGTCCGGGACAGGCGTACAATGAGCAGTTCTTC
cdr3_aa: CASSPGQAYNEQFF

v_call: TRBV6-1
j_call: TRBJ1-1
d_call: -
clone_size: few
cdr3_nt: TGTGCCAGCAGAACAGGGACGACAGCTTTCTTT
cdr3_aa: CASRTGTTAFF

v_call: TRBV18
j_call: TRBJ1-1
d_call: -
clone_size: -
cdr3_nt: TGTGCCAGCTCACCGTGGGGAGGGGCTGGGGTGAACACTGAAGCTTTCTTT
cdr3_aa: CASSPWGGAGVNTEAFF

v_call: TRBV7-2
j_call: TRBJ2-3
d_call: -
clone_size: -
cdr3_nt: TGTGCCAGCAGCCCTAGCCTTAGCACAGATACGCAGTATTTT
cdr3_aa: CASSPSLSTDTQYF

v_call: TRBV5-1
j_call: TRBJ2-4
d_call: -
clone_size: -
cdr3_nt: TGCGCCAGCAGCTTCGCCGGGACCCTCAACATTCAGTACTTC
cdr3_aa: CASSFAGTLNIQYF

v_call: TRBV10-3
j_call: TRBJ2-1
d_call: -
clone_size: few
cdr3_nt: TGTGCCATCAGGGGCGGATTGGGGAATGAGCAGTTCTTC
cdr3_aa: CAIRGGLGNEQFF

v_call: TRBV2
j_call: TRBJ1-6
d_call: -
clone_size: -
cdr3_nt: TGTGCCACTGCGGGCAATTCACCCCTCCACTTT
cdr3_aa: CATAGNSPLHF

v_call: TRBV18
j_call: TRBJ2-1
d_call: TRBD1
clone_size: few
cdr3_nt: TGTGCCAGCTCACTAGCATGGGACAGGGGAAGGGGCAATGAGCAGTTCTTC
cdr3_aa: CASSLAWDRGRGNEQFF

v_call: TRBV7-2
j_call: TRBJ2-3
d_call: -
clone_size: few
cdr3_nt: TGTGCCAGCAGCTTTTCGTACTCTAGCACAGATACGCAGTATTTT
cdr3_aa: CASSFSYSSTDTQYF

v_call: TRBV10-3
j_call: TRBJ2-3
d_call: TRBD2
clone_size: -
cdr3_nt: TGTGCCATCAGTGCCGGGACTAGCGGAATCACAGATACGCAGTATTTT
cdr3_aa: CAISAGTSGITDTQYF

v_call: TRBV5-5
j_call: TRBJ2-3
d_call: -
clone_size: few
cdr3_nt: TGTGCCAGCACCCTACAGGGCTGGGGGACAGATACGCAGTATTTT
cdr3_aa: CASTLQGWGTDTQYF

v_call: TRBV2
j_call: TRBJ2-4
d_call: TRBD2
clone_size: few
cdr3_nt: TGTGCCAGCAGTTACCCAGGCGGGGGGGCTAACATTCAGTACTTC
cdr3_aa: CASSYPGGGANIQYF

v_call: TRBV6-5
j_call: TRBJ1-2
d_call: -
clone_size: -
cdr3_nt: TGTGCCAGCAGTTACTCGAGAGCGGAAAGTTCTGGCTATGGCTACACCTTC
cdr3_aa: CASSYSRAESSGYGYTF

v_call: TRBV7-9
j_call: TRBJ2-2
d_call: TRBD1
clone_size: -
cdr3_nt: TGTGCCAGCAGCTCCGTCATCTCAGGGGGCGCTTTTAGTAGAGGCGGGGAGCTGTTTTTT
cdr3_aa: CASSSVISGGAFSRGGELFF

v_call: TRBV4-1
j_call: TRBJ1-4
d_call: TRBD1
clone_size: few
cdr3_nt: TGCGCCAGCAGCCAAAGGAACAGGGGGCAGGGTAATGAAAAACTGTTTTTT
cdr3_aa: CASSQRNRGQGNEKLFF

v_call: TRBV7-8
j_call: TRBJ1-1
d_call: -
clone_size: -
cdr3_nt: TGTGCCAGCAGCCCCTGGTCGGGCACTGAAGCTTTCTTT
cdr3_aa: CASSPWSGTEAFF

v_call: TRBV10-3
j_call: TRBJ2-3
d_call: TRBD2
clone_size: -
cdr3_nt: TGTGCCATCAGTGCACTAGCGGGGGCGAAAAGCACAGATACGCAGTATTTT
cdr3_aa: CAISALAGAKSTDTQYF

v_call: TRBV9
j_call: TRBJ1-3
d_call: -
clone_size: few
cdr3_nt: TGTGCCAGCAGCGTAGCTCCGTCGGAGAGCTCTGGAAACACCATATATTTT
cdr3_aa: CASSVAPSESSGNTIYF